One sample yielded the 18 T cell receptor beta chains listed below, sequenced in a study of shared clonotypes between healthy human individuals. Assay used: immunoSEQ multiplex PCR; TCRdb lists only in-frame clones, some missing. The sample has more than 400,000 clones; over 75% are singletons. The sample was PBMCs. The receptors stem from a woman between 40 and 55 years old in good health. Some clones in this sample may be carry-over from other donors' samples.

The count of this clone is one. This chain connects TRBV28 to TRBJ2-7; the D is unclear. There are 12 residues in the CDR3. Germline CDR1 and CDR2: MDHEN and SYDVKM. The V and J ends lost 5 bases and 2 bases respectively, with 7 bases between them. CDR3 protein: CASSSHPYEQYF. CDR3 bases: TGTGCCAGCAGTAGTCACCCCTACGAGCAGTACTTC.

This clone was observed a single time. J is TRBJ2-5 and V is TRBV7-9, with D possibly being TRBD1 or TRBD2 (5 bases each). The CDR3 is 14 residues long. Germline V gene sequence: CDR1 SEHNR, CDR2 FQNEAQ (reference sequence). V lost 3 bases and J 1 base, leaving 9 bases between the germline ends. The CDR3 DNA sequence: TGTGCCAGCAGCTTTTTAGGGACCCAAGAGACCCAGTACTTC. Protein sequence: CASSFLGTQETQYF.

CDR3 bases: TGTGCCAGCAGTGAAGAATCGTATAGCAATCAGCCCCAGCATTTT. Translated: CASSEESYSNQPQHF. The chain joins TRBV6-1 to TRBJ1-5; D call uncertain. Deletions cut 1 base from V and 0 bases from J, with 7 bases between. Germline CDR1 is MNHNS and CDR2 is SASEGT. This CDR3 spans 15 amino acids.

A remark on this clone: A far larger clone is off by one base, so a read error is likely. The V and J genes are TRBV5-1 and TRBJ2-2, with D hard to call. The CDR3 is 14 amino acids. CDR1 SGHRS and CDR2 YFSETQ come from the germline V gene. CDR3 coding DNA: TGCGCCAGCGGCTTGGAAGTTAACACCGGGGAGCTGTTTTTT. It translates to CASGLEVNTGELFF.

The chain combines TRBV14 with TRBJ1-2; weak D call: TRBD1 (5 bases). Trimming stripped 3 bases from V and 2 bases from J, with 16 bases between. The CDR3 runs to 16 residues. CDR1 is SGHDN and CDR2 is FVKESK in the germline V gene. CDR3 loop: CASSHSFGTFNYGYTF. CDR3 nucleotide sequence: TGTGCCAGCAGCCACAGCTTTGGGACCTTCAACTATGGCTACACCTTC.

This clone was counted only a few times. This sequence joins TRBV6-6 and TRBJ2-3, with D possibly TRBD1 on 6 matching bases. V lost 2 bases, J lost 4 bases, and 13 bases lay in between. The CDR3 consists of 15 residues. Germline V lookup: CDR1 MNHNY, CDR2 SVGAGI (reference sequence). The CDR3 nucleotides are TGTGCCAGCAGTTACAGGCAGGGGAACTCAGATACGCAGTATTTT. The encoded protein is CASSYRQGNSDTQYF.

The chain carries TRBV6-4 and TRBJ2-1; 8 bases line up with TRBD1. There are 16 residues in the CDR3. V lost 3 bases to trimming and J lost 0 bases; unmatched junction nucleotides: 4. Germline V gene lookup returns CDR1 MRHNA and CDR2 SNTAGT. The CDR3 protein is CASSEAGGFSYNEQFF. CDR3 DNA sequence: TGTGCCAGCAGTGAGGCAGGGGGCTTCTCCTACAATGAGCAGTTCTTC.

This chain links TRBV19 with TRBJ2-2, with D uncertain. This CDR3 is 13 amino acids long. V lost 7 bases, J lost 1 base, and 7 bases lay in between. Germline-derived CDR1 and CDR2 are LNHDA and SQIVND (reference sequence). The CDR3 reads CASILGNTGELFF. The CDR3 bases are TGTGCCAGTATCTTAGGGAACACCGGGGAGCTGTTTTTT.

This clone was counted once. The chain carries TRBV19 and TRBJ2-7; tentative D call: TRBD2 (6 bases). Trimming stripped 3 bases from V and 6 bases from J, with 21 bases between. CDR1 and CDR2 (germline): LNHDA, SQIVND (reference sequence). The CDR3 loop spans 16 amino acids. CDR3 sequence: CASSMGAAGSHPEQYF. The CDR3, as DNA: TGTGCCAGTAGTATGGGAGCGGCCGGGAGCCACCCCGAGCAGTACTTC. The variable domain in full, with the rest retrieved from reference TRBV19 and TRBJ2-7, is DGGITQSPKYLFRKEGQNVTLSCEQNLNHDAMYWYRQDPGQGLRLIYYSQIVNDFQKGDIAEGYSVSREKKESFPLTVTSAQKNPTAFYLCASSMGAAGSHPEQYFGPGTRLTVT.

The rearrangement uses TRBV7-2 and TRBJ2-2; 9 bases are a match to TRBD1. The length of the CDR3 is 16 residues. Per the germline V gene, CDR1 is SGHTA and CDR2 is FQGNSA. Losses at the gene ends were 6 bases for V and 2 bases for J; bases not matched to a gene: 7. The CDR3 region is CASRTSGQGNTGELFF. The CDR3 nucleotides read TGTGCCAGCAGGACATCGGGACAGGGCAACACCGGGGAGCTGTTTTTT.

Comments on this clone: No DNA is shown, since the ends of the CDR3 on it are uncertain; the CDR3 is the one TCRdb lists. The chain employs TRBV27 and TRBJ2-6; the table assigns TRBD1, which was not confirmed against the DNA. Germline-derived CDR1 and CDR2 are MNHEY and SMNVEV (reference sequence). The CDR3 sequence runs 17 residues, both termini included. CDR3 protein: CASSFGPGFSGANVLTF.

This clone was seen a handful of times. The V and J genes are TRBV5-6 and TRBJ2-7; TRBD2 agrees at 11 bases. Germline CDR1 reads SGHDT; CDR2 reads YYEEEE. The CDR3 totals 15 residues. V lost 6 bases and J lost 4; bases outside the gene matches: 9. CDR3 in DNA: TGTGCCAGCACCGTACGGACTAGCGGGTATTACGAGCAGTACTTC. It is translated as CASTVRTSGYYEQYF.

The gene calls are TRBV7-8 and TRBJ2-3; D gene uncertain. From germline, CDR1 is SGHVS and CDR2 FQNEAQ. V was clipped by 5 bases and J by 0 bases, with 9 bases between them. The CDR3 length is 14 residues. The CDR3 DNA reads TGTGCCAGCAGCCCACTATCTAGCACAGATACGCAGTATTTT. Residues: CASSPLSSTDTQYF.

This chain joins TRBV28 and TRBJ2-2; TRBD1 aligns across 7 bases. CDR3 length equals 14 residues. J was trimmed by 5 bases and V by 8 bases; bases with no gene match: 8. Germline V CDR1 and CDR2: MDHEN, SYDVKM. CDR3: CASRGGPGTGELFF. The CDR3 DNA reads TGTGCCAGCCGAGGGGGCCCGGGAACCGGGGAGCTGTTTTTT.

With regard to this clone: The identical CDR3 is also encoded by other nucleotide sequences in the sample. This chain uses TRBV14 with TRBJ2-7; D is unresolved. In germline, CDR1 is SGHDN, CDR2 FVKESK. Deletions cut 1 base from V and 1 base from J, with 11 bases between. CDR3 size: 15 residues. CDR3 DNA: TGTGCCAGCAGCCAAGGAATGCCAGATTCCTACGAGCAGTACTTC. Translating gives CASSQGMPDSYEQYF.

As to this clone: At the DNA level, this CDR3 is encoded by other sequences in the same sample as well. This chain uses TRBV7-2 with TRBJ2-1; no definite D call. This CDR3 is built from 15 residues. Germline V lookup: CDR1 SGHTA, CDR2 FQGNSA. V was clipped by 1 base and J by 0 bases, with 7 bases between them. The chain's CDR3 is CASSLDPGSYNEQFF. DNA for the CDR3: TGTGCCAGCAGCTTAGACCCGGGCTCCTACAATGAGCAGTTCTTC.

The genes are TRBV11-2 and TRBJ2-7; D not certain. Trimming removed 5 bases at V and 3 bases at J, with 20 bases between. The CDR3 is 16 residues long. The germline CDR1 and CDR2 sequences are SGHAT and FQNNGV. The DNA for the CDR3 is TGTGCCAGCAGCCCAGCCAGGCACTTGCTGTTCTACGAGCAGTACTTC. Its protein is CASSPARHLLFYEQYF.

This chain uses TRBV9 with TRBJ2-5; a weak D match, TRBD2 (6 bases). Per the germline V gene, CDR1 is SGDLS and CDR2 is YYNGEE. The CDR3 totals 14 residues. Trimming took off 3 bases at V and 5 bases at J, with 14 bases between the two ends. CDR3 sequence: CASSDRETVETQYF. In DNA, the CDR3 is TGTGCCAGCAGCGACCGGGAGACGGTGGAGACCCAGTACTTC.